Below, 21 T cell receptor beta chains from the same sample are listed, as sequenced in a study of blood T cell repertoires in COVID-19. TCRdb's table, derived via immunoSEQ multiplex PCR, lists solely in-frame clones and lacks some. Among 180,000 or so clones listed, 87% were seen once. The sequencing input was peripheral blood. Receptor source: a man in his late teens or twenties with active or convalescent COVID-19.

Regarding this clone: Mismatch with germline at one junction end may stem from a read error. V and J are TRBV7-7 and TRBJ2-2; 11 positions agree with TRBD2. This CDR3 spans 16 amino acids. The germline V gene has CDR1 SSHAT and CDR2 FNYEAQ (reference sequence). CDR3 amino acids: CASSRGLAANTGELFF. CDR3 coding DNA: TGTGCTAGCAGCCGGGGACTAGCGGCGAACACCGGGGAGCTGTTTTTT.

The rearrangement joins TRBV27 to TRBJ1-6; no reliable D call. Trimming removed 5 bases from V and 10 bases from J, with 15 bases in between. CDR1 and CDR2 (germline): MNHEY, SMNVEV (reference sequence). This CDR3 is built from 14 residues. This CDR3 is CASSPSSKQSPLHF. CDR3 nucleotide sequence: TGTGCCAGCAGTCCGAGCAGCAAACAGTCACCCCTCCACTTT.

This clone came up once. This may be a read error: a much more frequent sequence differs by one nucleotide. The J gene is TRBJ2-1, the V gene TRBV25-1; 7 bases are a match to TRBD2. V was clipped by 3 bases and J by 0 bases; unmatched bases: 2. Germline values: CDR1 MGHDK, CDR2 SYGVNS. The CDR3 is 15 residues long. The CDR3: CASSDSGGSYNEQFF. The CDR3 DNA sequence: TGTGCCAGCAGTGATTCGGGGGGCTCCTACAATGAGCAGTTCTTC.

The chain has TRBV6-7 and TRBJ2-2; D is possibly TRBD1 (5 bases). TRBV6-7 is given ORF status, its function remaining uncertain. Trimming removed 2 bases at V and 7 bases at J, with 11 bases between. The CDR3 is made up of 14 amino acids. CDR3: CASSYRGNGGELFF. CDR3 DNA: TGTGCCAGCAGTTACAGGGGCAATGGCGGGGAGCTGTTTTTT.

The V and J genes are TRBV18 and TRBJ1-1; the D is unclear. Germline V gives CDR1 KGHSH, CDR2 LQKENI. The germline V and J ends were trimmed by 2 bases and 3 bases, with 10 bases remaining between them. The CDR3 totals 14 residues. The CDR3 DNA reads as TGTGCCAGCTCACCATTGGACGGGGACACTGAAGCTTTCTTT. Translated, it gives CASSPLDGDTEAFF.

V usage is TRBV4-3 and J usage is TRBJ2-1; the match to TRBD2 covers 13 bases. CDR3 length: 17 amino acids. Trimming removed 0 bases from V and 12 bases from J; junction bases left unmatched: 11. The germline gives CDR1 LGHNA, CDR2 YSLEER. The CDR3 region is CASSQDLGLAGNSRQFF. In DNA form, the CDR3 reads TGCGCCAGCAGCCAAGATCTGGGACTAGCGGGAAACTCCCGGCAGTTCTTC.

This chain connects TRBV7-9 to TRBJ2-1; 8 positions match TRBD2. The CDR3 contains 15 residues. With V trimmed by 5 bases and J by 8 bases, 11 bases remained unmatched. Germline V CDR1 and CDR2: SEHNR, FQNEAQ (reference sequence). CDR3 region: CASSADGGRIDEQFF. In DNA, the CDR3 is TGTGCCAGCAGCGCTGACGGCGGGAGGATCGATGAGCAGTTCTTC.

The CDR3 sequence is CASSILAGVGEQFF. For the CDR3, the DNA is TGTGCCAGTAGTATCCTAGCGGGGGTTGGTGAGCAGTTCTTC. The chain combines TRBV19 with TRBJ2-1, with 10 bases identical to TRBD2. The ends lost 3 bases at V and 9 bases at J; junction bases unmatched: 5. This CDR3 contains 14 residues. CDR1 and CDR2 from the germline V gene are LNHDA and SQIVND (reference sequence).

The V call is TRBV28, the J call TRBJ1-2; D is perhaps TRBD1 (5 bases). Trimming cost V 6 bases and J 8 bases, with 16 bases left between them. The CDR3 spans 13 residues. The germline V gene encodes CDR1 MDHEN and CDR2 SYDVKM. DNA of the CDR3: TGTGCCAGCAGCCAAGACAGATTGGGAGGCTACACCTTC. Translation gives CASSQDRLGGYTF.

The chain employs TRBV6-5 and TRBJ2-1; no firm D call. V dropped 3 bases and J dropped 1 base, with 7 bases sitting between them. The V gene's germline CDR1 is MNHEY and CDR2 SVGAGI. The CDR3 is made up of 14 amino acids. CDR3 sequence: CASSYSGSYNEQFF. The CDR3 DNA follows: TGTGCCAGCAGTTATTCAGGTTCCTACAATGAGCAGTTCTTC.

The chain carries TRBV11-2 and TRBJ2-2; 7 bases match TRBD1. Trimming at V came to 5 bases and at J to 0 bases, leaving 9 bases not matched to a gene. Germline V gene sequence: CDR1 SGHAT, CDR2 FQNNGV. CDR3 length equals 17 residues. For the CDR3, the DNA is TGTGCCAGCAGCCCCCTCGGGACAGATGCGAACACCGGGGAGCTGTTTTTT. It codes for CASSPLGTDANTGELFF.

V and J are TRBV6-4 and TRBJ2-7; 7 bases line up with TRBD1. V was clipped by 0 bases and J by 5 bases; unmatched bases: 10. CDR1 is MRHNA and CDR2 is SNTAGT in the germline V gene. The CDR3 spans 16 residues. This CDR3 is CASSDSYDRVNNEQYF. CDR3 sequence (DNA): TGTGCCAGCAGTGACTCGTATGACAGGGTAAACAACGAGCAGTACTTC.

The V gene is TRBV6-5, the J gene TRBJ1-6; 8 bases match TRBD1. Germline values: CDR1 MNHEY, CDR2 SVGAGI. CDR3 length equals 14 residues. J lost 7 bases, V lost 5 bases, and 4 bases had no gene match. The CDR3 nucleotides read TGTGCCAGCAGTCGGACAGGGAACAATTCACCCCTCCACTTT. As protein: CASSRTGNNSPLHF.

V gene TRBV3-1 (or the pseudogene TRBV3-2) combines with J gene TRBJ2-7; weak D call: TRBD2 (6 bases). The germline V gene encodes CDR1 LGHDT and CDR2 YNNKEL (reference sequence). Trimming removed 4 bases from V and 4 bases from J, with 14 bases in between. This CDR3 has 14 residues. DNA for the CDR3: TGTGCCAGCAGCCTCCTCGCGGGGCCATACGAGCAGTACTTC. This gives the protein CASSLLAGPYEQYF.

This chain uses TRBV3-1 (or the pseudogene TRBV3-2) with TRBJ1-4, with 7 bases fitting TRBD1. This CDR3 is 15 amino acids long. V lost 2 bases and J lost 7; bases outside the gene matches: 7. CDR1 and CDR2 from the germline V gene are LGHDT and YNNKEL (reference sequence). CDR3 sequence reads: CASSQTAQGGEKLFF. CDR3 sequence (DNA): TGTGCCAGCAGCCAAACCGCCCAGGGGGGTGAAAAACTGTTTTTT.

This rearrangement joins TRBV29-1 to TRBJ2-7, with 7 bases aligning to TRBD2. The germline V gene has CDR1 SQVTM and CDR2 ANQGSEA. The CDR3 loop spans 15 amino acids. Losses at the gene ends were 0 bases for V and 3 bases for J; bases not matched to a gene: 8. CDR3 region: CSVEDPAGASYEQYF. CDR3 nucleotide sequence: TGCAGCGTTGAAGATCCCGCGGGAGCGAGCTACGAGCAGTACTTC.

This chain links TRBV12-3 or TRBV12-4 with TRBJ2-3; D not certain. The CDR3 extends over 12 amino acids. V shed 4 bases and J shed 4 bases, with 6 bases lying between them. The CDR3 DNA sequence: TGTGCCAGCAGTTCGGGTGCAGATACGCAGTATTTT. Its translation: CASSSGADTQYF.

This clone was counted once. J is TRBJ1-5 and V is TRBV19; D is possibly TRBD1 (6 bases). Per germline, CDR1 LNHDA and CDR2 SQIVND (reference sequence). The CDR3 is 16 residues long. Trimming cost V 7 bases and J 0 bases, with 16 bases left between them. The CDR3: CASTVGGGSSNQPQHF. CDR3 in DNA: TGTGCCAGTACCGTGGGAGGGGGATCTAGCAATCAGCCCCAGCATTTT.

The chain couples TRBV7-2 to TRBJ1-2; 9 bases agree with TRBD1. Germline V gives CDR1 SGHTA, CDR2 FQGNSA. The CDR3 sequence is 14 residues long. V dropped 3 bases and J dropped 3; count of bases not matched to a gene: 2. The CDR3 sequence is CASSFTGGDYGYTF. The CDR3 DNA follows: TGTGCCAGCAGCTTCACAGGGGGCGACTATGGCTACACCTTC.

The chain recombines TRBV1 with TRBJ2-3; the tabulated D call, TRBD1, remains unverified against the DNA. TRBV1 is reported as a pseudogene. The CDR3 loop spans 14 amino acids. The CDR3 is CTSSQVPGSDTQYF. As DNA, the CDR3 is TGCACCAGCAGCCAAGTTCCAGGTTCAGATACGCAGTATTTT.

The chain uses TRBV4-3 and TRBJ1-2; no firm D call. V lost 0 bases, J lost 4 bases, and 3 bases lay in between. The CDR3 covers 12 residues. CDR1 is LGHNA and CDR2 is YSLEER in the germline V gene. The CDR3 DNA sequence: TGCGCCAGCAGCCAAGACAGCTATGGCTACACCTTC. This gives the protein CASSQDSYGYTF.